The rows below give T cell receptor beta chains drawn from one sample of a study of beta chain features in type 1 diabetes. Using immunoSEQ multiplex PCR, the repertoire was profiled, and TCRdb retains in-frame clones only, with some absent. Among fewer than 250,000 clones listed, 9.6% were seen once. Sequences were obtained from naive CD4+ T cells from blood. These receptors were collected from a woman aged 18-30 years in good health. Both conserved end residues are part of each CDR3. The order of the fields is clone size, CDR3 length, V gene, J gene, D gene, CDR3 protein, CDR3 DNA. D genes are given only for firm matches. Some rows have no size entry. The others give once, few or many, or a class for an expanded clone.

size: NA
length: 13
V: TRBV9
J: TRBJ1-2
D: NA
CDR3: CASNPPRSYGYTF
DNA: TGTGCCAGCAACCCCCCGCGGAGCTATGGCTACACCTTC

size: NA
length: 14
V: TRBV13
J: TRBJ1-6
D: TRBD1
CDR3: CASSLTGVDSPLHF
DNA: TGTGCCAGCAGCCTGACAGGGGTAGATTCACCCCTCCACTTT

size: few
length: 16
V: TRBV28
J: TRBJ1-2
D: NA
CDR3: CASSDRAYPLNYGYTF
DNA: TGTGCCAGCAGCGACAGAGCCTACCCACTTAACTATGGCTACACCTTC

size: NA
length: 15
V: TRBV11-1
J: TRBJ2-7
D: TRBD1
CDR3: CASSFSRQGVGEQYF
DNA: TGTGCCAGCAGCTTTTCCCGACAGGGGGTCGGCGAGCAGTACTTC

size: many
length: 12
V: TRBV9
J: TRBJ1-1
D: NA
CDR3: CASSDRNTEAFF
DNA: TGTGCCAGTTCAGACAGGAACACTGAAGCTTTCTTT

size: NA
length: 12
V: TRBV27
J: TRBJ1-1
D: NA
CDR3: CATRMGGTEAFF
DNA: TGTGCCACCCGTATGGGGGGCACTGAAGCTTTCTTT

size: few
length: 14
V: TRBV19
J: TRBJ1-5
D: TRBD1
CDR3: CASRTGVGSKPQHF
DNA: TGTGCCAGTAGGACAGGGGTAGGAAGTAAGCCCCAGCATTTT

size: few
length: 13
V: TRBV5-1
J: TRBJ1-2
D: TRBD1
CDR3: CASSNQGDYGYTF
DNA: TGCGCCAGCAGCAATCAGGGGGACTATGGCTACACCTTC

size: few
length: 14
V: TRBV10-2
J: TRBJ2-7
D: NA
CDR3: CASSVQGRSYEQYF
DNA: TGCGCCAGCAGTGTACAGGGAAGGTCCTACGAGCAGTACTTC

size: NA
length: 13
V: TRBV6-5
J: TRBJ2-2
D: NA
CDR3: CASSQKNTGELFF
DNA: TGTGCCAGCAGCCAAAAGAACACCGGGGAGCTGTTTTTT

size: few
length: 13
V: TRBV27
J: TRBJ2-7
D: TRBD1
CDR3: CASSQTGLYEQYF
DNA: TGTGCCAGCAGCCAGACAGGGCTTTACGAGCAGTACTTC

size: NA
length: 17
V: TRBV12-5
J: TRBJ2-5
D: TRBD2
CDR3: CASGLSLAGGPWETQYF
DNA: TGTGCTAGTGGTTTATCACTAGCGGGAGGGCCCTGGGAGACCCAGTACTTC

size: few
length: 14
V: TRBV14
J: TRBJ2-1
D: TRBD1
CDR3: CASSAQRTGAEQFF
DNA: TGTGCCAGCAGCGCCCAAAGGACAGGGGCTGAGCAGTTCTTC

size: NA
length: 13
V: TRBV29-1
J: TRBJ1-1
D: TRBD1
CDR3: CSVGPGTVTEAFF
DNA: TGCAGCGTTGGCCCCGGGACAGTCACTGAAGCTTTCTTT

size: NA
length: 15
V: TRBV18
J: TRBJ1-3
D: NA
CDR3: CASSPLESSGNTIYF
DNA: TGTGCCAGCTCACCCTTGGAGAGCTCTGGAAACACCATATATTTT

size: few
length: 15
V: TRBV5-1
J: TRBJ1-5
D: TRBD1
CDR3: CASSQGTASNQPQHF
DNA: TGCGCCAGCAGCCAGGGGACAGCTAGCAATCAGCCCCAGCATTTT

size: NA
length: 14
V: TRBV27
J: TRBJ1-5
D: TRBD1
CDR3: CASSPGQGGGPQHF
DNA: TGTGCCAGCAGTCCCGGACAGGGCGGAGGGCCCCAGCATTTT

size: few
length: 14
V: TRBV27
J: TRBJ1-5
D: TRBD1
CDR3: CASSRQGSNQPQHF
DNA: TGTGCCAGCAGTCGACAGGGGAGCAATCAGCCCCAGCATTTT

size: NA
length: 14
V: TRBV2
J: TRBJ2-2
D: NA
CDR3: CASRGDMNTGELFF
DNA: TGTGCCAGCAGGGGGGACATGAACACCGGGGAGCTGTTTTTT

size: NA
length: 15
V: TRBV7-8
J: TRBJ2-3
D: NA
CDR3: CASSTFSTERYTQYF
DNA: TGTGCCAGCAGCACTTTCTCGACCGAGAGGTATACGCAGTATTTT

size: NA
length: 17
V: TRBV10-3
J: TRBJ2-1
D: TRBD2
CDR3: CAISESTSGSSYNEQFF
DNA: TGTGCCATCAGTGAGTCTACTAGCGGGTCCTCCTACAATGAGCAGTTCTTC

size: many
length: 14
V: TRBV29-1
J: TRBJ2-1
D: TRBD2
CDR3: CSAGLAGGPGEQFF
DNA: TGCAGCGCTGGACTAGCGGGAGGGCCGGGTGAGCAGTTCTTC

size: few
length: 18
V: TRBV12-2
J: TRBJ2-6
D: NA
CDR3: CASRLGTGELSGANVLTF
DNA: TGTGCAAGTCGCCTAGGGACAGGGGAACTCTCTGGGGCCAACGTCCTGACTTTC

size: few
length: 16
V: TRBV5-1
J: TRBJ1-4
D: NA
CDR3: CASSPSPSGQNEKLFF
DNA: TGCGCCAGCAGCCCGTCCCCCTCCGGACAGAATGAAAAACTGTTTTTT

size: few
length: 16
V: TRBV18
J: TRBJ2-1
D: TRBD2
CDR3: CASSGLAVGSYNEQFF
DNA: TGTGCCAGCTCAGGACTAGCGGTCGGATCCTACAATGAGCAGTTCTTC

size: few
length: 14
V: TRBV2
J: TRBJ1-5
D: NA
CDR3: CASSERNRNQPQHF
DNA: TGTGCCAGCAGTGAGAGGAATAGAAATCAGCCCCAGCATTTT

size: few
length: 15
V: TRBV7-2
J: TRBJ2-7
D: TRBD1
CDR3: CASSSRQGPTYEQYF
DNA: TGTGCCAGCAGCTCGAGACAGGGGCCCACCTACGAGCAGTACTTC

size: NA
length: 16
V: TRBV7-9
J: TRBJ1-5
D: NA
CDR3: CASSLLSQGSNQPQHF
DNA: TGTGCCAGCAGCTTATTATCACAGGGAAGCAATCAGCCCCAGCATTTT

size: NA
length: 14
V: TRBV19
J: TRBJ2-5
D: TRBD2
CDR3: CASNHLAGGETQYF
DNA: TGTGCCAGTAACCATCTAGCGGGAGGTGAGACCCAGTACTTC

size: NA
length: 15
V: TRBV19
J: TRBJ1-2
D: NA
CDR3: CASSIDHGGADGYTF
DNA: TGTGCCAGTAGTATAGATCATGGGGGCGCGGATGGCTACACCTTC

size: once
length: 13
V: TRBV14
J: TRBJ1-1
D: NA
CDR3: CASSGSLNTEAFF
DNA: TGTGCCAGCAGCGGGAGCCTGAACACTGAAGCTTTCTTT

size: NA
length: 14
V: TRBV2
J: TRBJ2-2
D: NA
CDR3: CASSAGFVTGELFF
DNA: TGTGCCAGCAGTGCGGGGTTTGTTACCGGGGAGCTGTTTTTT

size: NA
length: 15
V: TRBV5-6
J: TRBJ2-2
D: NA
CDR3: CASTPRGHLTGELFF
DNA: TGTGCCAGCACCCCAAGAGGGCACCTCACCGGGGAGCTGTTTTTT

size: NA
length: 16
V: TRBV14
J: TRBJ1-2
D: NA
CDR3: CASSQNRGRGYYGYTF
DNA: TGTGCCAGCAGCCAAAATCGAGGGCGCGGTTACTATGGCTACACCTTC

size: NA
length: 14
V: TRBV6-1
J: TRBJ2-3
D: NA
CDR3: CASSDDTFTDTQYF
DNA: TGTGCCAGCAGTGACGACACTTTCACAGATACGCAGTATTTT

size: few
length: 13
V: TRBV5-1
J: TRBJ2-5
D: TRBD1
CDR3: CASSSTGVDERYF
DNA: TGCGCCAGCAGCAGCACAGGGGTGGACGAAAGGTACTTC

size: NA
length: 16
V: TRBV28
J: TRBJ1-2
D: NA
CDR3: CASSPSTQRLNYGYTF
DNA: TGTGCCAGCAGTCCCTCAACCCAGAGACTCAACTATGGCTACACCTTC

size: NA
length: 13
V: TRBV6-6
J: TRBJ2-7
D: TRBD1
CDR3: CATRTGVRYEQYF
DNA: TGTGCCACCAGGACAGGGGTAAGGTACGAGCAGTACTTC

size: NA
length: 16
V: TRBV6-5
J: TRBJ2-1
D: TRBD1
CDR3: CASSYLRDRGNNEQFF
DNA: TGTGCCAGCAGTTACCTCCGGGACAGGGGGAACAATGAGCAGTTCTTC

size: NA
length: 15
V: TRBV19
J: TRBJ2-7
D: NA
CDR3: CASSIVWAGPYEQYF
DNA: TGTGCCAGTAGTATAGTCTGGGCAGGCCCCTACGAGCAGTACTTC

size: NA
length: 12
V: TRBV28
J: TRBJ1-6
D: NA
CDR3: CASTPQRAPLHF
DNA: TGTGCCAGTACTCCCCAGCGGGCACCCCTCCACTTT

size: NA
length: 15
V: TRBV19
J: TRBJ2-1
D: TRBD2
CDR3: CASSYGLVPYNEQFF
DNA: TGTGCCAGTAGTTACGGACTAGTCCCCTACAATGAGCAGTTCTTC

size: few
length: 13
V: TRBV19
J: TRBJ1-5
D: NA
CDR3: CASSSRGNQPQHF
DNA: TGTGCCAGTAGTTCCAGGGGAAACCAGCCCCAGCATTTT

size: NA
length: 12
V: TRBV5-6
J: TRBJ2-2
D: NA
CDR3: CASSLAAGELFF
DNA: TGTGCCAGCAGCTTGGCCGCCGGGGAGCTGTTTTTT

size: NA
length: 15
V: TRBV19
J: TRBJ2-5
D: TRBD1
CDR3: CASSSGTGIGETQYF
DNA: TGTGCCAGTAGTTCAGGGACAGGGATAGGAGAGACCCAGTACTTC

size: NA
length: 17
V: TRBV18
J: TRBJ1-5
D: TRBD1
CDR3: CASSPLPGQVADQPQHF
DNA: TGTGCCAGCTCACCACTCCCGGGACAGGTTGCCGATCAGCCCCAGCATTTT

size: few
length: 16
V: TRBV27
J: TRBJ2-2
D: NA
CDR3: CASSPRGQLGTGELFF
DNA: TGTGCCAGCAGTCCCCGAGGACAATTGGGCACCGGGGAGCTGTTTTTT

size: NA
length: 14
V: TRBV10-3
J: TRBJ2-7
D: TRBD2
CDR3: CAISPLAGFYEQYF
DNA: TGTGCCATCAGTCCACTAGCGGGGTTTTACGAGCAGTACTTC

size: NA
length: 17
V: TRBV2
J: TRBJ1-2
D: NA
CDR3: CASSAPKDRTTNYGYTF
DNA: TGTGCCAGCAGTGCCCCGAAAGACCGAACTACTAACTATGGCTACACCTTC

size: NA
length: 15
V: TRBV6-5
J: TRBJ1-3
D: NA
CDR3: CASSRGTNSGNTIYF
DNA: TGTGCCAGCAGCCGGGGTACCAACTCTGGAAACACCATATATTTT

size: NA
length: 14
V: TRBV14
J: TRBJ1-4
D: TRBD1
CDR3: CASSQTGKYEKLFF
DNA: TGTGCCAGCAGCCAGACAGGGAAGTACGAAAAACTGTTTTTT

size: many
length: 15
V: TRBV23-1
J: TRBJ2-1
D: NA
CDR3: CASKRGITTYNEQFF
DNA: TGCGCCAGCAAACGAGGGATAACTACATACAATGAGCAGTTCTTC

size: few
length: 13
V: TRBV7-9
J: TRBJ2-2
D: NA
CDR3: CASPSYYTGELFF
DNA: TGTGCCAGCCCGAGCTACTACACCGGGGAGCTGTTTTTT

size: few
length: 15
V: TRBV4-1
J: TRBJ2-7
D: NA
CDR3: CASSQAGSPIYEQYF
DNA: TGCGCCAGCTCACAGGCGGGGTCCCCCATCTACGAGCAGTACTTC